A selection of T cell receptor beta chains follows, all from one sample in a study of OX40 agonist ivuxolimab in advanced cancers. Produced via immunoSEQ multiplex PCR; TCRdb's table is partial and in-frame only. The sample yields around 80,000 clones, more than 75% seen once. The sample in question was CD4+ or CD8+ T cells sorted from blood, obtained in a trial of the OX40 agonist ivuxolimab. Receptors were obtained from an adult with an advanced solid tumor such as melanoma, head and neck, liver or kidney cancer. CDR3s leave out the opening cysteine and the closing phenylalanine or tryptophan. Part of the rows lack a size; the others show once, few, many or a class for expanded clones.

abundance	v_gene	j_gene	CDR3aa
-	TRBV18	TRBJ2-2	ASSPIRGHTGELF
-	TRBV4-1	TRBJ2-2	ASSQVISGELF
-	TRBV7-2	TRBJ2-3	ASSPTTSTDTQY
few	TRBV10-3	TRBJ2-1	AISERMGRSSYNEQF
medium-sized	TRBV6-1	TRBJ2-7	ASSTLEGGTYEQY
-	TRBV19	TRBJ2-5	ASSMYRGGQETQY
-	TRBV7-3	TRBJ2-1	ASSLTRQTNEQF
-	TRBV19	TRBJ2-2	ASSSGGGVFLGTGELF
-	TRBV5-1	TRBJ2-5	ATTMGRTQETQY
once	TRBV19	TRBJ2-3	ASSFGPRDTQY
-	TRBV7-3	TRBJ1-3	ASSLNRAEAGNTIY
-	TRBV6-5	TRBJ2-7	ASSFSGGLAGEQY
-	TRBV7-6	TRBJ2-3	ASSLVSPTDTQY
few	TRBV11-2	TRBJ1-3	ASSYPSGNTIY
-	TRBV5-8	TRBJ1-1	ASSVTSRDTEAF
-	TRBV18	TRBJ2-3	ASYLYDTDTQY
-	TRBV11-2	TRBJ1-2	ASSLVAGGNYGYT
-	TRBV7-8	TRBJ1-5	ASSLEAGSYSNQPQH